Below are 25 T cell receptor beta chains sequenced from a single sample in a study of blood T cells in healthy people across ages. A second roughly 6 to 11 cycle PCR used barcoded and J-beta primers. Via MiXCR, TCRdb re-called the 5' RACE reads, giving one row per CDR3 protein. The sample records hundreds of thousands of distinct CDR3 sequences, approximately 40% being singletons. Material for sequencing was blood. Receptors were obtained from a man older than 75 in good health.

V gene TRBV2 combines with J gene TRBJ2-1; the D gene could be TRBD1 or TRBD2 (5 bases each). From germline, CDR1 is SNHLY and CDR2 FYNNEI. Trimming cost V 9 bases and J 4 bases, with 19 bases left between them. The CDR3 contains 15 residues. The CDR3 loop reads CASQRGERGYNEQFF. The CDR3 DNA is TGTGCCAGTCAACGTGGGGAGAGGGGATACAATGAGCAGTTCTTC. The whole variable domain, remainder taken from reference TRBV2 and TRBJ2-1, is EPEVTQTPSHQVTQMGQEVILRCVPISNHLYFYWYRQILGQKVEFLVSFYNNEISEKSEIFDDQFSVERPDGSNFTLKIRSTKLEDSAMYFCASQRGERGYNEQFFGPGTRLTVL.

This clonotype was picked up a small number of times. The chain links TRBV11-2 to TRBJ2-5; D gene uncertain. CDR3 length: 15 residues. Germline V gene sequence: CDR1 SGHAT, CDR2 FQNNGV. V lost 4 bases and J 1 base, leaving 13 bases between the germline ends. CDR3 nucleotides: TGTGCCAGCAGCTCGGATGGACGGACCCAAGAGACCCAGTACTTC. Protein: CASSSDGRTQETQYF.

This clonotype was detected only a few times. The genes are TRBV15 and TRBJ2-1; 9 nucleotides match TRBD1. CDR3 length: 16 amino acids. Trimming took 0 bases from V and 8 from J; bases not matched to a gene: 8. Germline V CDR1 and CDR2: LNHNV, YYDKDF (reference sequence). CDR3 sequence reads: CATSRDFPGQGYEQFF. The CDR3 DNA reads as TGTGCCACCAGCAGAGATTTTCCGGGACAGGGATATGAGCAGTTCTTC. The full variable domain, with the rest looked up from reference TRBV15 and TRBJ2-1, is DAMVIQNPRYQVTQFGKPVTLSCSQTLNHNVMYWYQQKSSQAPKLLFHYYDKDFNNEADTPDNFQSRRPNTSFCFLDIRSPGLGDTAMYLCATSRDFPGQGYEQFFGPGTRLTVL.

A word on this clonotype: A much larger clone differs by one base, so this may be a read error. CDR3 in DNA: TGCGCCAGCAGCTCAAACCCAGGGGTTTTCAACGAGCAGTTCTTC. Residues: CASSSNPGVFNEQFF. The rearrangement joins TRBV5-1 to TRBJ2-1; D is perhaps TRBD1 (6 bases). There are 15 residues in the CDR3. Trimming shortened V by 3 bases and J by 10 bases, and 20 bases separated the two germline ends. The germline gives CDR1 SGHRS, CDR2 YFSETQ. Using reference TRBV5-1 and TRBJ2-1 for the parts outside the CDR3, the full variable domain is KAGVTQTPRYLIKTRGQQVTLSCSPISGHRSVSWYQQTPGQGLQFLFEYFSETQRNKGNFPGRFSGRQFSNSRSEMNVSTLELGDSALYLCASSSNPGVFNEQFFGPGTRLTVL.

This rearrangement joins TRBV6-2 or TRBV6-3 to TRBJ1-1, with D perhaps matching TRBD1 (6 bases). V was cut by 6 bases and J by 0 bases, with 17 bases left in between. The CDR3 runs 16 residues. CDR1 and CDR2 (germline): MNHEY, SVGEGT. CDR3 DNA sequence: TGTGCCAGCAGCAGTACAGGGACTAAAATGAACACTGAAGCTTTCTTT. Translation gives CASSSTGTKMNTEAFF.

V usage is TRBV27 and J usage is TRBJ2-7; TRBD2 aligns across 7 bases. Trimming took 5 bases from V and 0 from J; bases not matched to a gene: 4. In germline, CDR1 is MNHEY, CDR2 SMNVEV (reference sequence). The CDR3 totals 14 residues. CDR3 region: CASSPRGVSYEQYF. The CDR3 DNA follows: TGTGCCAGCAGTCCCCGGGGGGTCTCCTACGAGCAGTACTTC.

This clonotype has more than one count but fewer than ten. The rearrangement links TRBV7-9 to TRBJ2-5, with 8 bases lining up with TRBD2. The DNA matches TRBJ2-7 better at its end, which makes the J call doubtful. Germline V gene sequence: CDR1 SEHNR, CDR2 FQNEAQ (reference sequence). The CDR3 sequence is 16 residues long. CDR3 DNA: TGTGCCAGCAGCTTGGCACGAGCGGGGGTGGGCCACGAGCAGTACTTC. Residues: CASSLARAGVGHEQYF.

CDR3 region: CASSLASGGAIDTQYF. The CDR3 region has the DNA TGCGCCAGCAGCTTGGCCAGCGGGGGGGCCATAGATACGCAGTATTTT. The chain couples TRBV5-1 to TRBJ2-3; the match to TRBD2 covers 10 bases. This CDR3 spans 16 amino acids. Germline V gives CDR1 SGHRS, CDR2 YFSETQ. Trimming at V came to 0 bases and at J to 5 bases, leaving 6 bases not matched to a gene.

In this sample, this clonotype turned up many times. One base away lies a much larger clone, so this may be a sequencing read error. The V gene is TRBV20-1, the J gene TRBJ2-1, with unresolved D. Trimming pared 6 bases from V and 1 base from J, leaving 7 bases between. The CDR3 runs to 12 residues. Germline values: CDR1 DFQATT, CDR2 SNEGSKA (reference sequence). The CDR3 coding sequence is TGCAGTGCGGGTAGGTCCTACAATGAGCAGTTCTTC. Protein: CSAGRSYNEQFF.

The rearrangement links TRBV5-1 to TRBJ2-1; TRBD2 agrees at 8 bases. From germline, CDR1 is SGHRS and CDR2 YFSETQ. With V trimmed by 4 bases and J by 6 bases, 9 bases remained unmatched. This CDR3 comprises 15 residues. The CDR3 nucleotides read TGCGCCAGCAGCCCGGGAGCGGGAGTAGGCAATGAGCAGTTCTTC. Translated: CASSPGAGVGNEQFF.

The chain recombines TRBV20-1 with TRBJ1-4; 8 bases fit TRBD1. The CDR3 extends over 13 amino acids. V was pared by 3 bases and J by 8 bases, with 5 bases of the junction left unmatched. Germline CDR1 and CDR2: DFQATT and SNEGSKA (reference sequence). The CDR3 reads CSARTPGGEKLFF. The CDR3 DNA reads TGCAGTGCTAGGACGCCAGGGGGCGAAAAACTGTTTTTT.

This clonotype was counted a single time. The V call is TRBV7-2, the J call TRBJ2-5, with D unclear. The germline CDR1 and CDR2 sequences are SGHTA and FQGNSA. Trimming cost V 1 base and J 5 bases, with 14 bases left between them. The CDR3 totals 15 residues. CDR3 residues: CASSLDRQPTETQYF. CDR3 sequence (DNA): TGTGCCAGCAGCTTAGACCGTCAACCGACGGAGACCCAGTACTTC.

This clonotype was recorded a few times. The chain links TRBV4-3 to TRBJ2-3; 9 bases fit TRBD2. The V segment lost 3 bases and the J segment 1 base; nucleotides outside the gene matches: 11. Germline CDR1 reads LGHNA; CDR2 reads YSLEER. The CDR3 sequence is 18 residues long. CDR3 in DNA: TGCGCCAGCAGCCAGACCGCATCCAGCGGGGGGCGCACAGATACGCAGTATTTT. Translating gives CASSQTASSGGRTDTQYF.

This clonotype has only one observation. The V call is TRBV5-6, the J call TRBJ1-2; possible D gene TRBD1, 6 bases. The CDR3 contains 16 residues. Trimming took 3 bases from V and 8 from J, leaving 23 bases between them. Germline CDR1 reads SGHDT; CDR2 reads YYEEEE. CDR3 DNA sequence: TGTGCCAGCAGCTCCCCCAATTACGGGGCAGGGGAGGGCTACACCTTC. Residues: CASSSPNYGAGEGYTF.

A note on this clonotype: This may stem from a read error, because a much larger clone lies one nucleotide away. V and J are TRBV5-1 and TRBJ2-7; 9 bases line up with TRBD2. Trimming took 4 bases from V and 1 from J; bases not matched to a gene: 6. Germline V gene data show CDR1 as SGHRS and CDR2 as YFSETQ. This CDR3 has 15 amino acids. CDR3 DNA: TGCGCCAGCAGCGTCAGTAGCGGGGGATCCTACGAGCAGTACTTC. As protein: CASSVSSGGSYEQYF.

With respect to this clonotype: One end of the junction varies from germline; a read error may be responsible. The chain combines TRBV5-1 with TRBJ2-1; D is possibly TRBD2 (6 bases). The CDR3 runs to 16 residues. CDR1 is SGHRS, CDR2 YFSETQ, per germline. CDR3 in DNA: TGCGTCAGCAGCCCGGGACTGTCCAGCTCCTACAATGAGCAGTTCTTC. Protein sequence: CVSSPGLSSSYNEQFF.

The chain couples TRBV12-3 or TRBV12-4 to TRBJ1-5; D call uncertain. This CDR3 has 15 residues. V was clipped by 1 base and J by 4 bases, with 11 bases between them. This CDR3 is CASSLGALGNQPQHF. The CDR3 coding sequence is TGTGCCAGCAGTTTAGGGGCCCTGGGGAATCAGCCCCAGCATTTT.

This clonotype was observed many times. The rearrangement links TRBV2 to TRBJ2-7, with TRBD2 as a possible D gene (5 bases). Germline assignment: CDR1 SNHLY and CDR2 FYNNEI. The V gene lost 3 bases and the J gene lost 7 bases, with 10 bases spanning the gap. The CDR3 runs to 12 residues. Here the CDR3 DNA reads TGTGCCAGCAGTGAGGAGGTTTTGGAGCAGTACTTC. Its protein product is CASSEEVLEQYF.

The genes are TRBV12-3 or TRBV12-4 and TRBJ2-2; D not resolved. The CDR3 spans 13 residues. V dropped 6 bases and J dropped 5 bases, with 10 bases sitting between them. This CDR3 reads CASSPEVTGELFF. The CDR3 region has the DNA TGTGCCAGCAGCCCTGAGGTGACCGGGGAGCTGTTTTTT.

The chain recombines TRBV7-2 with TRBJ2-5, with D possibly matching TRBD2 (5 bases). V was cut by 3 bases and J by 1 base, with 9 bases left in between. Germline CDR1 reads SGHTA; CDR2 reads FQGNSA. The CDR3 has 14 amino acids. CDR3 DNA: TGTGCCAGCAGCTTTCGGGGTCCCCAAGAGACCCAGTACTTC. This encodes CASSFRGPQETQYF.

The gene calls are TRBV27 and TRBJ2-7; 8 nucleotides line up with TRBD1. V shed 3 bases, J shed 7 bases, and the junction held 14 bases outside the gene matches. This CDR3 is 16 amino acids long. CDR1 is MNHEY and CDR2 is SMNVEV in the germline V gene (reference sequence). The CDR3 nucleotides read TGTGCCAGCAGTTTGAACCTTGGGACAGGTCGTAGGGAGCAGTACTTC. Translating gives CASSLNLGTGRREQYF.

The chain uses TRBV7-3 and TRBJ2-5; 8 bases line up with TRBD1. The CDR3 covers 20 residues. Germline loops: CDR1 SGHTA, CDR2 FQGTGA. The J segment lost 1 base and the V segment lost 1 base, leaving 17 bases of the junction unmatched. Here the CDR3 DNA reads TGTGCCAGCAGCTTAAGCCCAGGCCAGGGGGCTTGGAGCGGCCAAGAGACCCAGTACTTC. The encoded protein is CASSLSPGQGAWSGQETQYF.

Remarks on this clonotype: This clone may be a read error of a much larger clone one base away. This chain uses TRBV20-1 with TRBJ1-2; no reliable D call. Germline V CDR1 and CDR2: DFQATT, SNEGSKA (reference sequence). The CDR3 covers 10 residues. CDR3 sequence reads: CRAYEYGYTF. In DNA, the CDR3 is TGCAGGGCCTATGAGTATGGCTACACCTTC.

The chain recombines TRBV18 with TRBJ2-7; 8 nucleotides line up with TRBD1. Germline lookup yields CDR1 KGHSH and CDR2 LQKENI. V shed 3 bases, J shed 5 bases, and the junction held 9 bases outside the gene matches. The length of the CDR3 is 15 residues. The CDR3 sequence: CASSPGQGASHEQYF. The CDR3, as DNA: TGTGCCAGCTCACCGGGCCAGGGGGCGTCCCACGAGCAGTACTTC. The full variable domain, its missing parts supplied by reference TRBV18 and TRBJ2-7, is NAGVMQNPRHLVRRRGQEARLRCSPMKGHSHVYWYRQLPEEGLKFMVYLQKENIIDESGMPKERFSAEFPKEGPSILRIQQVVRGDSAAYFCASSPGQGASHEQYFGPGTRLTVT.

This rearrangement joins TRBV6-2 or TRBV6-3 to TRBJ1-5; 9 nucleotides line up with TRBD1. Germline CDR1 and CDR2: MNHEY and SVGEGT. The CDR3 is 13 amino acids. Losses at the gene ends were 4 bases for V and 8 bases for J; bases not matched to a gene: 3. CDR3 bases: TGTGCCAGCAGTTCCTGGGACAGGGAGCCCCAGCATTTT. It yields the protein CASSSWDREPQHF.